This is a list of T cell receptor beta chains from one sample in a study of blood T cell repertoires in COVID-19. TCRdb keeps only in-frame clones here, not all; method: immunoSEQ multiplex PCR. Among 350,000 to 550,000 clones listed, nearly 90% were seen once. Sequencing input: PBMCs or T cells enriched from blood (not recorded which). The receptors come from a woman aged 18-29 years with acute COVID-19. Each CDR3 is given with its conserved first and last residue. A D gene is named only where the DNA matches it firmly. Clone size appears in some rows only: once, few, many, or a class for an expanded clone.

v_gene: TRBV19
len: 15
abundance: NA
d_gene: TRBD1
j_gene: TRBJ1-5
CDR3nt: TGTGCCAGTAGTAGATGGACAGGACGTGATCAGCCCCAGCATTTT
CDR3aa: CASSRWTGRDQPQHF

v_gene: TRBV11-2
len: 18
abundance: NA
d_gene: TRBD1
j_gene: TRBJ1-4
CDR3nt: TGTGCCAGCAGCTTAGACTCCCCGGACAGGGGGTTTAATGAAAAACTGTTTTTT
CDR3aa: CASSLDSPDRGFNEKLFF

v_gene: TRBV3-1/TRBV3-2
len: 13
abundance: NA
d_gene: TRBD2
j_gene: TRBJ2-5
CDR3nt: TGTGCCAGCAGCCAAGAAGGGAGGGGGACCCAGTACTTC
CDR3aa: CASSQEGRGTQYF

v_gene: TRBV3-1/TRBV3-2
len: 15
abundance: NA
d_gene: TRBD2
j_gene: TRBJ2-7
CDR3nt: TGTGCCAGCAGCCAAACTAGTTCGGGAGGGAACGAGCAGTACTTC
CDR3aa: CASSQTSSGGNEQYF

v_gene: TRBV3-1/TRBV3-2
len: 14
abundance: once
d_gene: TRBD2
j_gene: TRBJ2-7
CDR3nt: TGTGCCAGCAGCCACCTAGCGGGAGAAGAAGTTAGGTACTTC
CDR3aa: CASSHLAGEEVRYF

v_gene: TRBV3-1/TRBV3-2
len: 14
abundance: NA
d_gene: NA
j_gene: TRBJ2-4
CDR3nt: TGTGCCAGCAGCCAAAGTGTCCAACGGGACATTCAGTACTTC
CDR3aa: CASSQSVQRDIQYF

v_gene: TRBV5-4
len: 11
abundance: NA
d_gene: NA
j_gene: TRBJ2-7
CDR3nt: TGTGCCAGCAGCTTGTATTACGAGCAGTACTTC
CDR3aa: CASSLYYEQYF

v_gene: TRBV19
len: 13
abundance: few
d_gene: NA
j_gene: TRBJ1-2
CDR3nt: TGTGCCAGTAGCAGGGACACTAACTATGGCTACACCTTC
CDR3aa: CASSRDTNYGYTF

v_gene: TRBV27
len: 18
abundance: NA
d_gene: NA
j_gene: TRBJ2-1
CDR3nt: TGTGCCAGCAGTTTCGGAGGGGCCGTAGATAGCTCCTACAATGAGCAGTTCTTC
CDR3aa: CASSFGGAVDSSYNEQFF

v_gene: TRBV20-1
len: 11
abundance: NA
d_gene: NA
j_gene: TRBJ2-5
CDR3nt: TGCAGTGCTAGACCCAAAGAGACCCAGTACTTC
CDR3aa: CSARPKETQYF

v_gene: TRBV24-1
len: 14
abundance: NA
d_gene: NA
j_gene: TRBJ1-3
CDR3nt: TGTGCCACCAGTGATGGGCAGGGAGGAAACACCATATATTTT
CDR3aa: CATSDGQGGNTIYF

v_gene: TRBV5-1
len: 14
abundance: NA
d_gene: NA
j_gene: TRBJ2-7
CDR3nt: TGCGCCAGCAGCTTAGCGTTGTCCTCCTACGAGCAGTACTTC
CDR3aa: CASSLALSSYEQYF

v_gene: TRBV7-9
len: 15
abundance: NA
d_gene: NA
j_gene: TRBJ1-2
CDR3nt: TGTGCCAGCAGCTTATACCCCCGGGAGCCCTATGGCTACACCTTC
CDR3aa: CASSLYPREPYGYTF

v_gene: TRBV7-9
len: 17
abundance: NA
d_gene: NA
j_gene: TRBJ2-6
CDR3nt: TGTGCCAGCAGCCCTCCGGGACAAACCTCTGGGGCCAACGTCCTGACTTTC
CDR3aa: CASSPPGQTSGANVLTF

v_gene: TRBV4-1
len: 15
abundance: NA
d_gene: TRBD1
j_gene: TRBJ1-2
CDR3nt: TGCGCCAGCAGCCAAAGACAGGGATTGGACTATGGCTACACCTTC
CDR3aa: CASSQRQGLDYGYTF

v_gene: TRBV19
len: 13
abundance: NA
d_gene: TRBD1
j_gene: TRBJ1-3
CDR3nt: TGTGCCAGTAGTGGGACAGGGACAAACACCATATATTTT
CDR3aa: CASSGTGTNTIYF

v_gene: TRBV5-4
len: 14
abundance: NA
d_gene: TRBD1
j_gene: TRBJ2-5
CDR3nt: TGTGCCAGCAGCTTGGGACAGGGTGAGGAGACCCAGTACTTC
CDR3aa: CASSLGQGEETQYF

v_gene: TRBV5-6
len: 17
abundance: NA
d_gene: TRBD1
j_gene: TRBJ2-7
CDR3nt: TGTGCCAGCAGCTTGGTTTGGCGGACAGGGATAACCTACGAGCAGTACTTC
CDR3aa: CASSLVWRTGITYEQYF

v_gene: TRBV6-1
len: 15
abundance: NA
d_gene: NA
j_gene: TRBJ2-7
CDR3nt: TGTGCCAGCAGTGAATGGGGGACTGTATCCTACGAGCAGTACTTC
CDR3aa: CASSEWGTVSYEQYF

v_gene: TRBV5-6
len: 14
abundance: NA
d_gene: NA
j_gene: TRBJ1-2
CDR3nt: TGTGCCAGCAGCTTGCTGGACAGAGTTATCGGCTACACCTTC
CDR3aa: CASSLLDRVIGYTF

v_gene: TRBV4-3
len: 16
abundance: NA
d_gene: NA
j_gene: TRBJ2-1
CDR3nt: TGCGCCAGCAGCCCCTCAACGGGACTCCGGTCCAATGAGCAGTTCTTC
CDR3aa: CASSPSTGLRSNEQFF

v_gene: TRBV28
len: 15
abundance: NA
d_gene: TRBD1
j_gene: TRBJ1-2
CDR3nt: TGTGCCAGCAGCTCCATCGACAGGGAAAGTGGTGGCTACACCTTC
CDR3aa: CASSSIDRESGGYTF

v_gene: TRBV4-3
len: 13
abundance: NA
d_gene: NA
j_gene: TRBJ1-1
CDR3nt: TGCGCCAGCAGCCAAGAACAGAACACTGAAGCTTTCTTT
CDR3aa: CASSQEQNTEAFF

v_gene: TRBV5-1
len: 14
abundance: NA
d_gene: TRBD2
j_gene: TRBJ2-3
CDR3nt: TGCGCCAGCAGCTTGCGGACTAGCGGGGTAATGCAGTATTTT
CDR3aa: CASSLRTSGVMQYF

v_gene: TRBV14
len: 15
abundance: NA
d_gene: TRBD1
j_gene: TRBJ1-2
CDR3nt: TGTGCCAGCAGCCACTTGACAGGGTGGAACTATGGCTACACCTTC
CDR3aa: CASSHLTGWNYGYTF

v_gene: TRBV5-1
len: 14
abundance: NA
d_gene: TRBD1
j_gene: TRBJ1-1
CDR3nt: TGCGCCAGCAGCTGGGACAGGGAAGGCGGTGAAGCTTTCTTT
CDR3aa: CASSWDREGGEAFF